This entry lists 5 T cell receptor beta chains sequenced from one sample in a study of vaccination and CD4 T cells after COVID-19. Treatment given: roughly nine-day PBMC culture with coronavirus spike peptide pools or control peptides (ViraFEST assay). No antigen has been assigned to these receptors. Sequencing of the DNA from cultured CD4+ T cells was carried out with the Oncomine TCR Beta short-read assay. TCRdb fed the PCR reads into MiXCR, producing one record per CDR3 protein. The data hold around 14,000 distinct CDR3 sequences, with 52% observed a single time. The sequenced sample consisted of CD4+ T cells from blood, cultured in vitro. These receptors all come from a human donor who had recovered from COVID-19.

The chain has TRBV7-9 and TRBJ1-4; TRBD1 aligns across 8 bases. CDR1 SEHNR and CDR2 FQNEAQ come from the germline V gene (reference sequence). Unmatched junction bases numbered 6, after V lost 4 bases and J lost 5 bases. This CDR3 region has 15 residues. In DNA form, the CDR3 reads TGTGCCAGCAGCTCGCAGGGGGCGCCAAATGAAAAACTGTTTTTT. This translates into CASSSQGAPNEKLFF.

This clonotype came up a few times. The chain joins TRBV27 to TRBJ1-2; 11 bases match TRBD1. Germline V lookup: CDR1 MNHEY, CDR2 SMNVEV (reference sequence). V gave up 5 bases and J gave up 8 bases; unmatched junction bases: 19. The CDR3 has 18 amino acids. CDR3 region: CASSPQTRTGGAPKGYTF. The CDR3 DNA is TGTGCCAGCAGTCCCCAGACTCGGACAGGGGGCGCGCCGAAGGGCTACACCTTC.

This clonotype appeared a few times. The CDR3 coding sequence is TGCAGTGCTAGATTGGGGGGACAGAGCTCCTATAATTCACCCCTCCACTTT. It encodes CSARLGGQSSYNSPLHF. The genes are TRBV20-1 and TRBJ1-6; 7 bases fit TRBD1. The V gene's germline CDR1 is DFQATT and CDR2 SNEGSKA (reference sequence). CDR3 length: 17 amino acids. V lost 2 bases and J lost 0; bases outside the gene matches: 7.

In this sample, this clonotype turned up a few times. This chain connects TRBV6-1 to TRBJ1-2, with D maybe TRBD1 (6 bases). The germline V gene encodes CDR1 MNHNS and CDR2 SASEGT. The CDR3 is 15 amino acids. The ends were cut back, 5 bases at V and 7 bases at J, with 20 bases in the middle. CDR3 in DNA: TGTGCCAGCAGTCAAAAAGGGACGGGACAATCTGGCTACACCTTC. It specifies CASSQKGTGQSGYTF.

CDR3 region: CASSPILNTEAFF. As DNA, the CDR3 is TGTGCCAGCAGTCCAATATTGAACACTGAAGCTTTCTTT. V and J are TRBV12-3 or TRBV12-4 and TRBJ1-1; no firm D call. The CDR3 length is 13 residues. The V and J ends lost 5 bases and 0 bases respectively, with 7 bases between them.